This T cell receptor beta chain was recorded in a study of vaccination effects on CD4 cells after COVID-19 (dated by TCRdb to between 2020 and 2023). General notes on the study: Across the study, the median time from the second dose to post-vaccine sampling was 72 days (range 14 to 241). In both COVID-19 convalescent patients and infection-naive vaccine recipients, the study compared SARS-CoV-2 spike-specific CD4+ TCR repertoires from before mRNA vaccination with those from after it. In the study, cultures from other donors were sequenced using the Oncomine TCR Beta short-read assay on an Illumina iSeq 100. A total of around eleven COVID-19 convalescent patients and a few SARS-CoV-2-naive healthy vaccine recipients were included in the full study. Results the study describes overall, beyond this receptor: The study was limited by a small number of convalescent patients and lacked early post-infection timepoints. In healthy vaccine recipients, vaccine-induced clones were almost all SARS-CoV-2 mono-reactive, with only 1 of 255 cross-reactive with common cold coronaviruses. At late post-vaccination timepoints, both infection-induced and vaccine-induced clones showed marked clonal contraction, consistent with waning T cell responses.

The library was built by means of the immunoSEQ multiplex PCR assay. DNA from the cultured, isolated CD4+ T cells was subjected to TCR beta CDR3 sequencing. As for how the authors treated the data: Non-productive TCR sequences were removed and reads were trimmed to the CDR3 region, keeping CDR3s of at least 7 amino acids. Antigen-specific clonotypes were identified with the MANAFEST web app by comparing expansion in peptide wells against reference cultures. For clones to be considered positive, expansion at FDR<0.05 versus reference and all other wells, an odds ratio above 5, and a frequency above 0.1% in two replicate wells were required. A clonotype was defined as cross-reactive if the clonotype was significantly expanded both in SARS-CoV-2 spike wells and in at least one common cold coronavirus spike condition. CDR3 similarity was assessed by Levenshtein distance with the stringdist R package, and unrooted trees were built with ape in R 3.6.1. TCRdb's version of the immuneACCESS table is confined to in-frame rearrangements and falls short of the full clone set. An unresolved V gene accounts for under half of the shortfall where checked; the remainder is of unknown origin. V, J and clone size are taken as reported in that table, and D and trimming were inferred from the DNA itself. Counted in this sample were about 80,000 clones; around 77% of them appeared once. The ten largest clones take up roughly 1.1% of the sample.

CDR1 and CDR2 (MNHEY, SVGAGI) derive from the germline V gene. V has 6 bases trimmed and J has 6 bases trimmed; junction bases matching no gene number 9. Including cysteine and phenylalanine, the CDR3 has 14 amino acids. The read is trimmed to its CDR3 DNA, 42 bases read in frame from base 1. Concerning this clone: Its antigen is unknown. No quality values exist for individual bases; no much larger clone is one base distant.

In the ViraFEST assay, PBMC were stimulated with viral peptide pools, and antigen-specific CD4+ T cell clonotypes were then identified by expansion using TCR sequencing. After roughly 11 days of culture, CD4+ T cells were isolated with the EasySep CD4+ T cell isolation kit. Two doses of either the BNT162b2 or the mRNA-1273 mRNA SARS-CoV-2 vaccine were administered to participants. None of the healthy vaccine recipients had a prior SARS-CoV-2 infection, which was confirmed by nucleocapsid antibody tests that came back negative both before and after vaccination. Around 2.1 million PBMC per well were cultured with around 10 ug/ml peptides in IMDM containing approximately 4.5% human AB serum, approximately 9.1 IU/ml IL-2 and gentamicin. Half of the culture medium was replaced with fresh IL-2-containing medium on days 3 and 7. Unless noted otherwise, every peptide stimulation condition was grown in triplicate wells. PBMC were separated from whole blood using Ficoll-Paque Plus gradient centrifugation and were then either cryopreserved at -140C or used fresh. The overlapping peptide pools covered the spike proteins of SARS-CoV-2 as well as those of the common cold coronaviruses HCoV-NL63, HCoV-OC43 and HCoV-229E. The QIAamp micro DNA kit was used to extract genomic DNA from the cultured CD4+ T cells.

Specimen: CD4+ T cells from PBMCs cultured with HCoV-OC43 spike peptides, collected after COVID-19 vaccination. In the paper's terms, the cell subset or site label means: HCoV-OC43 spike overlapping peptide pool stimulation. This sequence uses TRBV6-5 and TRBJ2-5; TRBD2 lines up with 8 middle nucleotides. This clonotype originated in a human donor who received a COVID-19 vaccine. The nucleotide sequence reads as follows: TGTGCCAGCAGATCGAGTATAGCGGGAAAGACCCAGTACTTC. This encodes CASRSSIAGKTQYF.